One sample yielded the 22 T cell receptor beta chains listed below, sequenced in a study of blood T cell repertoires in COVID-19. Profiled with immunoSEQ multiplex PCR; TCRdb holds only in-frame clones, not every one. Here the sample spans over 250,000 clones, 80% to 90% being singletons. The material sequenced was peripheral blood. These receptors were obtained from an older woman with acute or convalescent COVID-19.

In DNA, the CDR3 is TGTGCCAGCAGCAACCTGGGGAGGCCCCAGCATTTT. It is translated as CASSNLGRPQHF. The chain carries TRBV7-9 and TRBJ1-5; the D is unclear. This CDR3 is built from 12 residues. Germline CDR1 is SEHNR and CDR2 is FQNEAQ (reference sequence). Trimming took 5 bases from V and 9 from J, leaving 11 bases between them.

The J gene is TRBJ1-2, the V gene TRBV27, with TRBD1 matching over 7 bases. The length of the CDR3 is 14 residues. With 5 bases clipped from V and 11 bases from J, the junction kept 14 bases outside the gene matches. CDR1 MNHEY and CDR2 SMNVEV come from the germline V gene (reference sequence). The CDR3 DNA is TGTGCCAGCAGTCAAACACAGGGGTCTTTGGGGTACACCTTC. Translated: CASSQTQGSLGYTF.

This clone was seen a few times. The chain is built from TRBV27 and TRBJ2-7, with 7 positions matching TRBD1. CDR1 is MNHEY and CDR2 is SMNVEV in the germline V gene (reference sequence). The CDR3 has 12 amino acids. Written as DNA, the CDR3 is TGTGCGAGCGGACAGGACGCCTACGAGCAGTACTTC. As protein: CASGQDAYEQYF.

The CDR3 loop is CAWSRGSGEAFF. The CDR3, as DNA: TGTGCCTGGAGTCGAGGGTCGGGGGAAGCTTTCTTT. The genes are TRBV30 and TRBJ1-1; D unclear. CDR1 GTSNPN and CDR2 SVGIG come from the germline V gene (reference sequence). This CDR3 contains 12 residues. V was cut by 2 bases and J by 8 bases, with 12 bases left in between.

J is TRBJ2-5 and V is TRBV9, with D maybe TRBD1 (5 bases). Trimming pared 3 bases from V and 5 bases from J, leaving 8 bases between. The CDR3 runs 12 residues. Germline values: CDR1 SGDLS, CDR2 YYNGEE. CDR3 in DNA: TGTGCCAGCAGCGATCAGGGTGAGACCCAGTACTTC. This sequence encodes CASSDQGETQYF. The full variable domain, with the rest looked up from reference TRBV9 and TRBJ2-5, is DSGVTQTPKHLITATGQRVTLRCSPRSGDLSVYWYQQSLDQGLQFLIQYYNGEERAKGNILERFSAQQFPDLHSELNLSSLELGDSALYFCASSDQGETQYFGPGTRLLVL.

The CDR3 DNA reads TGCGCCAGCAGTCCGGTGGGCAGGGGGGAAGGCTACACCTTC. Its translation: CASSPVGRGEGYTF. V is TRBV5-1 and J is TRBJ1-2, with TRBD1 matching 7 bases. The germline gives CDR1 SGHRS, CDR2 YFSETQ. The CDR3 spans 14 residues. V lost 5 bases to trimming and J lost 8 bases; unmatched junction nucleotides: 12.

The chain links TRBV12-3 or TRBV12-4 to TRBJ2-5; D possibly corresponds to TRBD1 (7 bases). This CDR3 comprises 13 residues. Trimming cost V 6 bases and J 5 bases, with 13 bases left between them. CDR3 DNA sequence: TGTGCCAGCAGGACACAGGGGAGGGAGACCCAGTACTTC. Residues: CASRTQGRETQYF.

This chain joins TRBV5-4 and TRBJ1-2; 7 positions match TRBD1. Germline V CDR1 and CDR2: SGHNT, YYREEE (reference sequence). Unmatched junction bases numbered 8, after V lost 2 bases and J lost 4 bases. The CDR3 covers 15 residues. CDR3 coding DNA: TGTGCCAGCAGCTTCCCGGGACAGCCAATCTATGGCTACACCTTC. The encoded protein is CASSFPGQPIYGYTF.

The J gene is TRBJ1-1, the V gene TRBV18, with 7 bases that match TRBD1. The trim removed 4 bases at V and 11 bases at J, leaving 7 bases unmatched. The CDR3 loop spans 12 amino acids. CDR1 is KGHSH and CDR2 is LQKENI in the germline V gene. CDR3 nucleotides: TGTGCCAGCTCACTAGACAGGGACGGGGCTTTCTTT. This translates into CASSLDRDGAFF.

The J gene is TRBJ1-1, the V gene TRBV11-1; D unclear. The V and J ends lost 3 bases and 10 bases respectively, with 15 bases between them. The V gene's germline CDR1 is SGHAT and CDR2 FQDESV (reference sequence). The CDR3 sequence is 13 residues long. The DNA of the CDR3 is TGTGCCAGCAGCTTCCGAGAAGGCGGGATAGCTTTCTTT. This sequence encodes CASSFREGGIAFF. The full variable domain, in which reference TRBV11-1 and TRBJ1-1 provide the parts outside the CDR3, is EAEVAQSPRYKITEKSQAVAFWCDPISGHATLYWYRQILGQGPELLVQFQDESVVDDSQLPKDRFSAERLKGVDSTLKIQPAELGDSAMYLCASSFREGGIAFFGQGTRLTVV.

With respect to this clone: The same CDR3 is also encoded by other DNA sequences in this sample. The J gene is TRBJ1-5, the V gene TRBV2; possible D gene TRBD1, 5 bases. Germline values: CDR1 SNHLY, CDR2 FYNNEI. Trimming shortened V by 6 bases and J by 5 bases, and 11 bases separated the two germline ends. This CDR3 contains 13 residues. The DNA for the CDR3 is TGTGCCAGCAGCCGACAGATCGATCAGCCCCAGCATTTT. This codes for CASSRQIDQPQHF.

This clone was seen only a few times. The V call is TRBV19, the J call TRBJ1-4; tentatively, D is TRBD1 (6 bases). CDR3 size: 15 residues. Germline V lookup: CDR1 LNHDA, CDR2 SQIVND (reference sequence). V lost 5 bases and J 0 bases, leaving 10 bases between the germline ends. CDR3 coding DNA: TGTGCCAGTAGTTACAACAGGGCAACTAATGAAAAACTGTTTTTT. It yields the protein CASSYNRATNEKLFF.

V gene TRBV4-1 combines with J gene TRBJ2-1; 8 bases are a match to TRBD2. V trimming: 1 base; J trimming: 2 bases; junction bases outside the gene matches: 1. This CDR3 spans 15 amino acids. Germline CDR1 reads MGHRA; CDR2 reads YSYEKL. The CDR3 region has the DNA TGCGCCAGCAGCCAAGGGACTAGCCCCTACAATGAGCAGTTCTTC. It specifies CASSQGTSPYNEQFF.

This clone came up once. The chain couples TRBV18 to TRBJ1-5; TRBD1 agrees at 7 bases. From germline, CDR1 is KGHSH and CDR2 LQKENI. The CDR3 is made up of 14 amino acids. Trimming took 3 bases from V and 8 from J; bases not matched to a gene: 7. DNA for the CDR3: TGTGCCAGCTCACCGACGACAGGGCTGGAGCCCCAGCATTTT. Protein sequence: CASSPTTGLEPQHF.

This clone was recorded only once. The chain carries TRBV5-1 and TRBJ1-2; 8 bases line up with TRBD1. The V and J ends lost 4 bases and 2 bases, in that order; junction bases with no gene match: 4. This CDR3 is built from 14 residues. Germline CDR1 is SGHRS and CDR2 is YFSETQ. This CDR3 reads CASSGTGTNYGYTF. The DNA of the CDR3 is TGCGCCAGCAGCGGGACAGGTACAAACTATGGCTACACCTTC. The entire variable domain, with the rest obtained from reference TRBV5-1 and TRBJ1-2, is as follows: KAGVTQTPRYLIKTRGQQVTLSCSPISGHRSVSWYQQTPGQGLQFLFEYFSETQRNKGNFPGRFSGRQFSNSRSEMNVSTLELGDSALYLCASSGTGTNYGYTFGSGTRLTVV.

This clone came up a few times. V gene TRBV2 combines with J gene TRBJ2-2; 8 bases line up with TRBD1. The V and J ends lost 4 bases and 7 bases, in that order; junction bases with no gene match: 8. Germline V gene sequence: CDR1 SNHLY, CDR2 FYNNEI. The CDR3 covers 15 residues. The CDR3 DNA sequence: TGTGCCAGCAGTGTGAGGACAGGGCGAGTCGGGGAGCTGTTTTTT. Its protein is CASSVRTGRVGELFF.

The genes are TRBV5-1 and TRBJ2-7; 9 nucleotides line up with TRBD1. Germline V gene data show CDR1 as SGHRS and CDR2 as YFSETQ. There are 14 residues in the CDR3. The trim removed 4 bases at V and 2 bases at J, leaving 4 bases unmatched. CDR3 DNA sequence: TGCGCCAGCAGCCCACAGGGGGCCCCCTACGAGCAGTACTTC. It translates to CASSPQGAPYEQYF.

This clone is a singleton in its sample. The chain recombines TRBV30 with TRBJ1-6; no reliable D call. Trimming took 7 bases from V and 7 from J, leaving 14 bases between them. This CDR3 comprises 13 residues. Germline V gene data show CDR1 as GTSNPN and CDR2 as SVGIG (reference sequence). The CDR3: CASQPAANSPLHF. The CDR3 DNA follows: TGTGCCTCCCAGCCGGCGGCCAATTCACCCCTCCACTTT.

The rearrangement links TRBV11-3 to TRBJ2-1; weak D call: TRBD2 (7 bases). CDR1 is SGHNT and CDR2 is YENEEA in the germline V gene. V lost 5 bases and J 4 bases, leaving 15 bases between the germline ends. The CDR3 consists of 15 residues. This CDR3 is CASSVLGGLYNEQFF. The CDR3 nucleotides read TGTGCCAGCAGCGTGTTGGGGGGGCTGTACAATGAGCAGTTCTTC.

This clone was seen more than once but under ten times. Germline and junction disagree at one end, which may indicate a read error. The CDR3: CASSPTGNLIVSAGERFF. The CDR3 nucleotides are TGTGCCAGTAGTCCGACAGGAAACCTCATTGTTTCGGCGGGTGAAAGATTCTTC. V usage is TRBV19 and J usage is TRBJ1-2; perhaps TRBD1 as D (6 bases). The CDR3 is made up of 18 amino acids. Germline CDR1 reads LNHDA; CDR2 reads SQIVND (reference sequence).

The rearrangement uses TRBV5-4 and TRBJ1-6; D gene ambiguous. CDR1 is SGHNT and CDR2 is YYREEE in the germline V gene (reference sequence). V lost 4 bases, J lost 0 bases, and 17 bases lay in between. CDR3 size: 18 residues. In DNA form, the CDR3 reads TGTGCCAGCAGCCCGGGAGGAGGGAGAGGCTCCTATAATTCACCCCTCCACTTT. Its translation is CASSPGGGRGSYNSPLHF.

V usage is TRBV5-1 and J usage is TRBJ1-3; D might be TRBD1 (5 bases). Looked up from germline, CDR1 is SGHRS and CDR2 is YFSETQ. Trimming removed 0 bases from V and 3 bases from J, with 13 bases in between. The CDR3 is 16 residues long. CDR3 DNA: TGCGCCAGCAGCTTGGGGACGGCTCAGGGTGGAAACACCATATATTTT. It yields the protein CASSLGTAQGGNTIYF.